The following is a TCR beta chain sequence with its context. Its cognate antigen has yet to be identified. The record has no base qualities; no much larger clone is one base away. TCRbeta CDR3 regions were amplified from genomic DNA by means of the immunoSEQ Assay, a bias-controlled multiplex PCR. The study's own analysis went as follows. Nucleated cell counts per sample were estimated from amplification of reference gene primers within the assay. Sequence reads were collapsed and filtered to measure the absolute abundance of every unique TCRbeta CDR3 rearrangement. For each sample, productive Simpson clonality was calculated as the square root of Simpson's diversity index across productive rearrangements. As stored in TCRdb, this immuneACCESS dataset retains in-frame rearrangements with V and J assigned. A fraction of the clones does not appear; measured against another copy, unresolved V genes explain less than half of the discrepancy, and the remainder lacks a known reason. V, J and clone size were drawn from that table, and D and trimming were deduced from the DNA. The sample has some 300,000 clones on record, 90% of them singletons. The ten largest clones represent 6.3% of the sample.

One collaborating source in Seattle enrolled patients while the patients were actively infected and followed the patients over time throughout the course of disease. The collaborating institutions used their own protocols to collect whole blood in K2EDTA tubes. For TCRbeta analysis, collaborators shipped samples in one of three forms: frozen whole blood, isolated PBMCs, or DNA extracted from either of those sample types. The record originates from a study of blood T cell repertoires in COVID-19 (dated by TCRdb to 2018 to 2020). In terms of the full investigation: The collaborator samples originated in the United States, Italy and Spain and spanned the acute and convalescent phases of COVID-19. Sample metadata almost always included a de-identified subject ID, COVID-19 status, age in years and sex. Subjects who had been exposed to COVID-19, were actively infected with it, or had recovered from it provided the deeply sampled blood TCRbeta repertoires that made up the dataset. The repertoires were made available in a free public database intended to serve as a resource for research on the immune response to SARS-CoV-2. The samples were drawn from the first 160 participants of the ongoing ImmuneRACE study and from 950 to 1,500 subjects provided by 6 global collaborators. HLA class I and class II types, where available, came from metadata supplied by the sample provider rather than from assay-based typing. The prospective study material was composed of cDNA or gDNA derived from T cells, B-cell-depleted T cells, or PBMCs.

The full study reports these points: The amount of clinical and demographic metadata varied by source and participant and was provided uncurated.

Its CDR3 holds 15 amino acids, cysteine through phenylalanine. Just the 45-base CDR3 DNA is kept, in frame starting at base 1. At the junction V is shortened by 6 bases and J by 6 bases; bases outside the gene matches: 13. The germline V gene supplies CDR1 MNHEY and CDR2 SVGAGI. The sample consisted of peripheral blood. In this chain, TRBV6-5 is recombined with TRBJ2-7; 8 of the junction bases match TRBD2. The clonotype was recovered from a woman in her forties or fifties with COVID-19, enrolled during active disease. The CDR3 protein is CASSQIGGGLGEQYF. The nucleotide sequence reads TGTGCCAGCAGCCAAATCGGGGGGGGTTTAGGCGAGCAGTACTTC.